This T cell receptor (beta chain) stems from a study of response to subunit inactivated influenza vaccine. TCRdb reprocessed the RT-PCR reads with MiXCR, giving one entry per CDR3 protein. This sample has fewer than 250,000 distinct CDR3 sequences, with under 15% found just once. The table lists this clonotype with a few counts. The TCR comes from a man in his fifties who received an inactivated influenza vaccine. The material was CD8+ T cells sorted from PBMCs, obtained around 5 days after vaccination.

CDR3 residues: CASSDPIGRHEKLFF. In DNA, the CDR3 is TGTGCCAGCAGCGACCCGATTGGTCGTCATGAAAAACTGTTTTTT. The chain has TRBV6-2 or TRBV6-3 and TRBJ1-4, with no clear D. The CDR3 is 15 amino acids. Trimming stripped 6 bases from V and 6 bases from J, with 17 bases between. Germline loops: CDR1 MNHEY, CDR2 SVGEGT.